Below are 25 T cell receptor beta chains sequenced from a single sample in a study of chemoradiotherapy in HPV16-positive cancers. The method was immunoSEQ multiplex PCR; TCRdb's version includes in-frame clones alone and lacks a portion of them. This sample has about 16,000 clones, with 65% to 80% found just once. The sample consisted of tumor tissue, taken from a patient who underwent chemoradiotherapy. These receptors were collected from a human donor with HPV-associated anogenital cancer.

CDR3 coding DNA: TGTGCCAGCAGCGTGGGGAGATGGAACAATGAGCAGTTCTTC. Protein sequence: CASSVGRWNNEQFF. The chain couples TRBV11-3 to TRBJ2-1; perhaps TRBD2 as D (5 bases). CDR1 is SGHNT, CDR2 YENEEA, per germline. The CDR3 is 14 residues long. Trimming took 5 bases from V and 5 from J, leaving 13 bases between them.

The chain combines TRBV6-1 with TRBJ2-1; D is uncertain. CDR1 is MNHNS, CDR2 SASEGT, per germline. Trimming stripped 6 bases from V and 6 bases from J, with 9 bases between. The CDR3 extends over 12 amino acids. CDR3 bases: TGTGCCAGCAGCCTATTAGGCAATGAGCAGTTCTTC. Protein: CASSLLGNEQFF.

This chain joins TRBV7-8 and TRBJ1-1; the D is unclear. Germline loops: CDR1 SGHVS, CDR2 FQNEAQ. V dropped 5 bases and J dropped 1 base, with 5 bases sitting between them. CDR3 size: 12 residues. The CDR3 DNA is TGTGCCAGCAGCCTACAGAACACTGAAGCTTTCTTT. Amino acid sequence: CASSLQNTEAFF.

The chain couples TRBV10-2 to TRBJ2-5; 7 nucleotides match TRBD2. The CDR3 length is 17 residues. Germline lookup yields CDR1 WSHSY and CDR2 SAAADI. J gave up 1 base and V 3 bases, and 11 bases lay outside the gene matches. CDR3 in DNA: TGCGCCAGCAGTGACCCCCACGGTACTAGCGTCCAAGAGACCCAGTACTTC. Translation gives CASSDPHGTSVQETQYF.

This clone was seen a few times. This chain connects TRBV29-1 to TRBJ2-2, with 8 bases aligning to TRBD2. Germline V lookup: CDR1 SQVTM, CDR2 ANQGSEA. The CDR3 consists of 13 residues. Losses at the gene ends were 6 bases for V and 4 bases for J; bases not matched to a gene: 4. The CDR3 reads CSVVGTSTGELFF. In DNA form, the CDR3 reads TGCAGCGTGGTCGGGACTAGCACCGGGGAGCTGTTTTTT.

The chain has TRBV12-5 and TRBJ1-5, with no clear D. Germline values: CDR1 LGHNT, CDR2 FRNRAP. Trimming stripped 6 bases from V and 4 bases from J, with 13 bases between. The CDR3 is made up of 14 amino acids. The CDR3 sequence: CASGPDMSNQPQHF. CDR3 bases: TGTGCTAGTGGCCCAGACATGAGTAATCAGCCCCAGCATTTT.

V is TRBV7-9 and J is TRBJ1-1, with D possibly TRBD1 on 6 matching bases. The germline gives CDR1 SEHNR, CDR2 FQNEAQ (reference sequence). The length of the CDR3 is 14 residues. The ends were cut back, 7 bases at V and 5 bases at J, with 17 bases in the middle. CDR3 sequence: CASTSQGRITEAFF. The CDR3 bases are TGTGCCAGCACAAGCCAGGGGAGGATTACTGAAGCTTTCTTT.

The genes are TRBV4-1 and TRBJ1-6, with 10 bases aligning to TRBD1. Germline CDR1 and CDR2: MGHRA and YSYEKL. This CDR3 comprises 14 residues. After removal of 5 bases from V and 9 bases from J, the junction contained 4 bases not matched to a gene. The DNA for the CDR3 is TGCGCCAGCAGCAACCGGGACAGGGGTTCACCCCTCCACTTT. As protein: CASSNRDRGSPLHF.

This clone is a singleton in its sample. The rearrangement uses TRBV29-1 and TRBJ2-7; TRBD2 agrees at 11 bases. Germline CDR1 reads SQVTM; CDR2 reads ANQGSEA. The CDR3 contains 13 residues. The ends lost 6 bases at V and 8 bases at J; junction bases unmatched: 9. CDR3 coding DNA: TGCAGCGTGGGGTTCTTGACTAGCGGGAAGCAGTACTTC. It translates to CSVGFLTSGKQYF.

The chain joins TRBV2 to TRBJ2-7, with 7 bases aligning to TRBD1. The V and J ends lost 7 bases and 0 bases, in that order; junction bases with no gene match: 3. Germline-derived CDR1 and CDR2 are SNHLY and FYNNEI. The CDR3 sequence is 13 residues long. CDR3: CASTDRISYEQYF. CDR3 nucleotide sequence: TGTGCCAGCACGGACAGGATCTCCTACGAGCAGTACTTC.

The rearrangement uses TRBV11-1 and TRBJ2-1, with unresolved D. The length of the CDR3 is 14 residues. Per the germline V gene, CDR1 is SGHAT and CDR2 is FQDESV (reference sequence). Trimming pared 0 bases from V and 3 bases from J, leaving 6 bases between. Written as DNA, the CDR3 is TGTGCCAGCAGCTTAGCCTTTAGCTACAATGAGCAGTTCTTC. It is translated as CASSLAFSYNEQFF.

V gene TRBV30 combines with J gene TRBJ2-3, with 11 positions matching TRBD1. The V and J ends lost 3 bases and 6 bases, in that order; junction bases with no gene match: 5. Germline CDR1 GTSNPN, CDR2 SVGIG (reference sequence). This CDR3 spans 14 amino acids. The DNA of the CDR3 is TGTGCCTGGAGCTCAGGACAGGGGGCGGATACGCAGTATTTT. As protein: CAWSSGQGADTQYF.

This chain uses TRBV19 with TRBJ2-4; D is uncertain. CDR1 is LNHDA and CDR2 is SQIVND in the germline V gene (reference sequence). The CDR3 is 14 residues long. V was trimmed by 1 base and J by 1 base, leaving 5 bases between them. The CDR3 DNA reads TGTGCCAGTAGTATAGCGAGTGCCAAAAACATTCAGTACTTC. This translates into CASSIASAKNIQYF.

V usage is TRBV11-3 and J usage is TRBJ2-2; 8 bases match TRBD2. CDR1 SGHNT and CDR2 YENEEA come from the germline V gene. The V gene end was trimmed by 10 bases and the J gene end by 6 bases; junction bases not matched to a gene: 19. The CDR3 extends over 17 amino acids. The CDR3 DNA sequence: TGTGCCACAAGCTTGGGGTATTCAGCGGGAGAACCCGGGGAGCTGTTTTTT. This gives the protein CATSLGYSAGEPGELFF.

In this sample, this clone turned up once. The rearrangement links TRBV5-1 to TRBJ2-7; possibly TRBD1 for D (7 bases). This CDR3 has 14 residues. The germline V and J ends were trimmed by 4 bases and 0 bases, with 11 bases remaining between them. Germline V lookup: CDR1 SGHRS, CDR2 YFSETQ. CDR3 nucleotide sequence: TGCGCCAGCAGCCCCCAGGGGGGCTCCTACGAGCAGTACTTC. It specifies CASSPQGGSYEQYF.

The chain recombines TRBV6-9 with TRBJ2-5, with TRBD1 matching over 9 bases. From germline, CDR1 is MNHGY and CDR2 SVAAGI. The CDR3 is made up of 15 amino acids. With 6 bases clipped from V and 5 bases from J, the junction kept 10 bases outside the gene matches. This chain's CDR3 is CASRAAGTGLETQYF. The CDR3 nucleotides read TGTGCCAGCAGGGCTGCCGGGACAGGGCTGGAGACCCAGTACTTC.

The rearrangement joins TRBV27 to TRBJ2-1; either TRBD1 or TRBD2 may supply D (6 bases each). This CDR3 comprises 15 residues. Germline-derived CDR1 and CDR2 are MNHEY and SMNVEV (reference sequence). V was pared by 2 bases and J by 8 bases, with 16 bases between. CDR3 DNA sequence: TGTGCCAGCAGTTTAGGAGGGGGGTTAAATGATGAGCAGTTCTTC. This translates into CASSLGGGLNDEQFF.

V gene TRBV6-7 combines with J gene TRBJ1-1; 11 positions match TRBD1. TRBV6-7 is known as an ORF, though its function is uncertain. This CDR3 has 16 residues. V dropped 5 bases and J dropped 3; count of bases not matched to a gene: 8. The CDR3: CASSTRTGGADTEAFF. CDR3 sequence (DNA): TGTGCCAGCAGTACCCGGACAGGGGGCGCGGACACTGAAGCTTTCTTT.

In its sample, this clone was seen once. The gene calls are TRBV7-7 and TRBJ1-3, with D tentatively TRBD1 (5 bases). Trimming removed 5 bases at V and 2 bases at J, with 10 bases between. CDR1 and CDR2 from the germline V gene are SSHAT and FNYEAQ (reference sequence). This CDR3 is built from 14 residues. The CDR3 DNA follows: TGTGCCAGCAGCCAGGGTCCAACTGGAAACACCATATATTTT. This encodes CASSQGPTGNTIYF.

This chain connects TRBV5-1 to TRBJ2-2; a weak D match, TRBD2 (6 bases). The CDR3 totals 15 residues. The germline V gene encodes CDR1 SGHRS and CDR2 YFSETQ. V lost 4 bases and J 3 bases, leaving 13 bases between the germline ends. In DNA form, the CDR3 reads TGCGCCAGCAGCACATTCGGGACTGACACCGGGGAGCTGTTTTTT. Protein sequence: CASSTFGTDTGELFF.

This chain uses TRBV6-4 with TRBJ2-1; TRBD1 matches 7 bases. The CDR3 is made up of 14 amino acids. Germline V lookup: CDR1 MRHNA, CDR2 SNTAGT. V lost 4 bases and J lost 6; bases outside the gene matches: 6. CDR3 protein: CASSVDRSGNEQFF. In nucleotides, the CDR3 is TGTGCCAGCAGTGTGGACAGGTCCGGCAATGAGCAGTTCTTC.

This clone was detected a few times. The CDR3 nucleotides read TGTGCCAGCAGCCCGGGGGCCAGCCACACAGATACGCAGTATTTT. It translates to CASSPGASHTDTQYF. This rearrangement joins TRBV5-6 to TRBJ2-3, with D possibly called TRBD1 or TRBD2 (6 bases each). The germline V and J ends were trimmed by 4 bases and 2 bases, with 14 bases remaining between them. CDR1 is SGHDT and CDR2 is YYEEEE in the germline V gene. This CDR3 spans 15 amino acids.

This sequence joins TRBV28 and TRBJ2-3, with D hard to call. Per the germline V gene, CDR1 is MDHEN and CDR2 is SYDVKM. V was clipped by 3 bases and J by 1 base, with 11 bases between them. The CDR3 totals 15 residues. CDR3 coding DNA: TGTGCCAGCAGTTTGCCCCGGTTGGGCACAGATACGCAGTATTTT. Its translation: CASSLPRLGTDTQYF.

V is TRBV6-5 and J is TRBJ2-7; TRBD2 agrees at 7 bases. Germline loops: CDR1 MNHEY, CDR2 SVGAGI. The CDR3 sequence is 14 residues long. V shed 6 bases and J 3 bases; nucleotides not matched to a gene: 8. In DNA, the CDR3 is TGTGCCAGCAGCCCGGCTAGCGGCTTCTACGAGCAGTACTTC. Protein sequence: CASSPASGFYEQYF.

V and J are TRBV28 and TRBJ2-6; D unresolved. V was pared by 2 bases and J by 2 bases, with 7 bases between. The V gene's germline CDR1 is MDHEN and CDR2 SYDVKM. The CDR3 has 15 amino acids. The CDR3 DNA sequence: TGTGCCAGCAGTTTAGTGATTGCTGGGGCCAACGTCCTGACTTTC. It translates to CASSLVIAGANVLTF.